This TCR beta chain was found in a study of OX40 agonist ivuxolimab in advanced cancers. Overall study: Each dose-escalation patient presented with hepatocellular carcinoma, melanoma, renal cell or head and neck cancer. Earlier anti-PD-1, anti-PD-L1 or anti-CTLA-4 therapy was permitted; under 50% had received some.

Measured with immunoSEQ multiplex PCR; TCRdb has only the in-frame clones, and not every one. There are about 92,000 clones in the sample; approximately 90% occur only once, and 0.25% to 0.35% lies in the top ten. The germline CDR1 and CDR2 sequences are LGHNA and YSLEER. V lost 0 bases and J lost 9; bases outside the gene matches: 8. There are 15 residues in the CDR3. V usage is TRBV4-3 and J usage is TRBJ1-1; 9 bases map to TRBD1. The TCR originated in an adult with an advanced solid tumor such as melanoma, head and neck, liver or kidney cancer. The sample here was CD4+ or CD8+ T cells sorted from blood, taken in a trial of the OX40 agonist ivuxolimab. The CDR3 here is CASSQDVGDRAKAFF. In nucleotides, the CDR3 is TGCGCCAGCAGCCAAGATGTGGGGGACAGGGCGAAAGCTTTCTTT.